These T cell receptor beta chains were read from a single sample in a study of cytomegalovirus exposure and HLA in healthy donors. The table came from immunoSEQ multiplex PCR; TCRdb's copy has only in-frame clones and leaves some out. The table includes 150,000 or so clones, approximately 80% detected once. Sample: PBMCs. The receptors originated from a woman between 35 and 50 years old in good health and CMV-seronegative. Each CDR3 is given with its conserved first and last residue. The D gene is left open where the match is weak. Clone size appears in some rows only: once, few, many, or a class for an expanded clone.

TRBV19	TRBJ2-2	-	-	TGTGCCAGCGGGGTTGGGCAGAGGACCGGGGAGCTGTTTTTT	CASGVGQRTGELFF
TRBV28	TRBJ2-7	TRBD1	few	TGTGCCAGCAGACCGGGACAGTTCTACGAGCAGTACTTC	CASRPGQFYEQYF
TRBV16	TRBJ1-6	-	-	TGTGCCAGCAGCCAATCGGAGGGAGGGGTAGCACCCCTCCACTTT	CASSQSEGGVAPLHF
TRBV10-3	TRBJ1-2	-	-	TGTGCCATCAGTGGGAGACAGCTCAGCTATGGCTACACCTTC	CAISGRQLSYGYTF
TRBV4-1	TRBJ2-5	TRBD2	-	TGCGCCAGCACCCGAGGGACTAGCGGCCAAGAGACCCAGTACTTC	CASTRGTSGQETQYF
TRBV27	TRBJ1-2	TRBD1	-	TGTGCCAGCAGCTCCGGACAGGGGGCGATCTATGGCTACACCTTC	CASSSGQGAIYGYTF
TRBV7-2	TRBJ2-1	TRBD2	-	TGTGCCAGCAGCTTAGCGCCCCTATTTGCGGGAGAGGTCGGCAATGAGCAGTTCTTC	CASSLAPLFAGEVGNEQFF
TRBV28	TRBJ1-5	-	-	TGTGCCAGCAGTTCAATAGTGCCTCCCCAGCATTTT	CASSSIVPPQHF
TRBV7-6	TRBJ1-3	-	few	TGTGCCAGCAGCTACATCCCCCCGACGGAGCTCTCTGGAAACACCATATATTTT	CASSYIPPTELSGNTIYF
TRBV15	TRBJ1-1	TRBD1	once	TGTGCCACCAGCAGGGGGGACAGGGGGGCTTTCTTT	CATSRGDRGAFF
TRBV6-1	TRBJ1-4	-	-	TGTGCCAGCAGTGAGGGTGTGGAGGCACTTGCAACTAATGAAAAACTGTTTTTT	CASSEGVEALATNEKLFF
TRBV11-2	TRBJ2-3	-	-	TGTGCCAGCAGCTTAAGACAGTTCGAAGGAGATACGCAGTATTTT	CASSLRQFEGDTQYF
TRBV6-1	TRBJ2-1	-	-	TGTGCCAGCAGTGTAACTGGTTCAGGAGGAATGAATGAGCAGTTCTTC	CASSVTGSGGMNEQFF
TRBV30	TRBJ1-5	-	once	TGTGCCTGGAGTGGTGGACAGCACAATCAGCCCCAGCATTTT	CAWSGGQHNQPQHF
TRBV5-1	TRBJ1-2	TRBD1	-	TGCGCCAGCAGCTACGACAGGGGCTATGGCTACACCTTC	CASSYDRGYGYTF
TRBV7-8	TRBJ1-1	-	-	TGTGCCAGCAGCTTAGTGGGGCCCAACACTGAAGCTTTCTTT	CASSLVGPNTEAFF
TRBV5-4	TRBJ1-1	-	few	TGTGCCAGCAGCCACAGGGTGGCGAACACTGAAGCTTTCTTT	CASSHRVANTEAFF
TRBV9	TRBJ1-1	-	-	TGTGCCAGCAGCGTAGACAGGAGAAGAAGGACTGAAGCTTTCTTT	CASSVDRRRRTEAFF
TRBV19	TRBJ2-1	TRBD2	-	TGTGCCAGTAGTATAGTACTAGCGGGGTACAATGAGCAGTTCTTC	CASSIVLAGYNEQFF
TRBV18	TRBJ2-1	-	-	TGTGCCAGCTCCGAAGACAGGAGCTCCTACAATGAGCAGTTCTTC	CASSEDRSSYNEQFF
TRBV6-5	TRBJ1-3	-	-	TGTGCCAGCAGTTACCTCACAGGGTCTGGAAACACCATATATTTT	CASSYLTGSGNTIYF
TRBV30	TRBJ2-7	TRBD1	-	TGTGCCTGGATCGACAGGGGGCCGTCCTACAAGCAGTACTTC	CAWIDRGPSYKQYF
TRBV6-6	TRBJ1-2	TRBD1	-	TGTGCCAGCAGTTACCCCGGGACAGGGAGGGGCTACACCTTC	CASSYPGTGRGYTF
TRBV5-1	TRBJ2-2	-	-	TGCGCCAGCAGCTTGAGCGGAACGAACACCGGGGAGCTGTTTTTT	CASSLSGTNTGELFF
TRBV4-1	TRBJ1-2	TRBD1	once	TGCGCCAGCAGCCAGCCCCGGGACAGCTATGGCTACACCTTC	CASSQPRDSYGYTF
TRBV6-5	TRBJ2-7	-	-	TGTGCCAGCAGTCCCAGGGAAGGCTCCTACGAGCAGTACTTC	CASSPREGSYEQYF
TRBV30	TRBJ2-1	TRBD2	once	TGTGCCCTGACGGCGGGAGGGGAGCAGTTCTTC	CALTAGGEQFF
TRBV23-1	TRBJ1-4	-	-	TGCGCCAGCAGTCAGGGGGGAAAAACGGGGGAAAAACTGTTTTTT	CASSQGGKTGEKLFF
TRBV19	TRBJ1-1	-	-	TGTGCCAGTAGTATTGTGGGGACACGGAACACTGAAGCTTTCTTT	CASSIVGTRNTEAFF
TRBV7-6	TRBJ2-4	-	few	TGTGCCAGCAGCACCCCCCCCACTTCCATTCAGTACTTC	CASSTPPTSIQYF
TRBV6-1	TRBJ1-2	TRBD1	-	TGTGCCAGCAGTGAGGACAGGGGGCCTGGCTACACCTTC	CASSEDRGPGYTF
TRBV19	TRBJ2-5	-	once	TGTGCCAGTAGTACACAGGGTAGGACGGCCCAGTACTTC	CASSTQGRTAQYF
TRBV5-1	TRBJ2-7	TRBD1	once	TGCGCCAGCAGCGACAGGGGTTCGAGCTCCTACGAGCAGTACTTC	CASSDRGSSSYEQYF
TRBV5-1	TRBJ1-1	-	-	TGCGCCAGCAGTTTTAACAGGGTTAAGGACACTGAAGCTTTCTTT	CASSFNRVKDTEAFF
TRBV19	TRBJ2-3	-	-	TGTGCCAGTACGACTAGACTCACAGATACGCAGTATTTT	CASTTRLTDTQYF
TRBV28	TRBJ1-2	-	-	TGTGCCAGCAGTTCGCCTGGGGGGGTAGATGGCTACACCTTC	CASSSPGGVDGYTF
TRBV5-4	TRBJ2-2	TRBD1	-	TGTGCCAGCAGCTCTGCGGGACAGGGAGGCACCGGGGAGCTGTTTTTT	CASSSAGQGGTGELFF
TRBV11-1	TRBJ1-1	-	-	TGTGCCAGCACTCGATGGGGGACTGGGGCCTCCACTGAAGCTTTCTTT	CASTRWGTGASTEAFF
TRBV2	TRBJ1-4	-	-	TGTGCCAGCAAGGGGGATGGGAAAAAACTGTTTTTT	CASKGDGKKLFF
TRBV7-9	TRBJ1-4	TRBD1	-	TGTGCCAGCAGCCCGGGGACAGCAACTAATGAAAAACTGTTTTTT	CASSPGTATNEKLFF
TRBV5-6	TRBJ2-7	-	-	TGTGCCAGCAGCTTGTTAGCAGGGAAGAACGAGCAGTACTTC	CASSLLAGKNEQYF
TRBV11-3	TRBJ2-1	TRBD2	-	TGTGCCAGCAGCTCGGGACTAGCATATGAGCAGTTCTTC	CASSSGLAYEQFF
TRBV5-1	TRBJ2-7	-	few	TGCGCCAGCAGCTTGGACAACTCCTACGAGCAGTACTTC	CASSLDNSYEQYF
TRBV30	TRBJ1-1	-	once	TGTGCCTGGGTGGCATGGGCAAACAGCTACACTGAAGCTTTCTTT	CAWVAWANSYTEAFF
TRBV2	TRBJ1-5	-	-	TGTGCCAGCAGTGGGGGTACAGGGTTGGTGGGCAATCAGCCCCAGCATTTT	CASSGGTGLVGNQPQHF
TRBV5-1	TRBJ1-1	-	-	TGCGCCAGCAGCGCGTTTCCCCCGGGCGCGGGGAACACTGAAGCTTTCTTT	CASSAFPPGAGNTEAFF
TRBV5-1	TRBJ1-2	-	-	TGCGCCAGCAGCCCCGGGGACAACCTCTATGGCTACACCTTC	CASSPGDNLYGYTF
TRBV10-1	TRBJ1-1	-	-	TGCGCCAGCAGTCCCGGGAACACTGAAGCTTTCTTT	CASSPGNTEAFF
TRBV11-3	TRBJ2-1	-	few	TGTGCCAGCAGCTCATTTAGCGAGACTTACAATGAGCAGTTCTTC	CASSSFSETYNEQFF
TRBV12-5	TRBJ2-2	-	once	TGTGCTAGTGGTTTGCCAAAAGCAGCAGGGCACACCGGGGAGCTGTTTTTT	CASGLPKAAGHTGELFF
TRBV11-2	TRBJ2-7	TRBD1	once	TGTGCCAGCAGCGCTCCGGGACAGGGAACCTACGAGCAGTACTTC	CASSAPGQGTYEQYF
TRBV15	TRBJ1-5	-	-	TGTGCCACCAGCAGAGTCGGTAGCAATCAGCCCCAGCATTTT	CATSRVGSNQPQHF
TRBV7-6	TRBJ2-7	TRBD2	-	TGTGCCAGCAGCGTAACCGGGACTAGCGGAAACTACGAGCAGTACTTC	CASSVTGTSGNYEQYF
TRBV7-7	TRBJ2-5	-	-	TGTGCTAGCAGCTTAGCGGACAGCGGACAAGAGACCCAGTACTTC	CASSLADSGQETQYF
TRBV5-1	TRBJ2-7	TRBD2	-	TGCGCCAGCAGCTCCGGACTAGCTGAAACCTACGAGCAGTACTTC	CASSSGLAETYEQYF
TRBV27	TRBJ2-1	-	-	TGTGCCAGCAGTCCCCTACTAGCAGGAGGGGACAATGAGCAGTTCTTC	CASSPLLAGGDNEQFF